This entry lists 28 T cell receptor beta chains sequenced from one sample in a study of Ad26.COV2.S vaccination and SARS-CoV-2 variants. Data came from immunoSEQ multiplex PCR; TCRdb stores just in-frame clones and leaves some out. The sample lists around 320,000 clones; around 86% were seen once. The treatment denotes: some 20 received Ad26.COV2.S at low or high dose, single or two shots; several received placebo; per-sample allocation not given. The investigators took samples on day 63 after the first vaccine or placebo injection. The sequencing here drew on peripheral blood, taken in a trial of Ad26.COV2.S vaccine versus placebo. The receptors here all came from a person between 18 and 65 years old who received the Ad26.COV2.S COVID-19 vaccine or a placebo.

The CDR3 DNA is TGTGCCAGCAGGGACGGGACAGTACCCCATCAGCCCCAGCATTTT. It is translated as CASRDGTVPHQPQHF. The V gene is TRBV7-8, the J gene TRBJ1-5, with 7 bases lining up with TRBD1. V dropped 6 bases and J dropped 5; count of bases not matched to a gene: 10. The CDR3 runs to 15 residues. Germline V gene lookup returns CDR1 SGHVS and CDR2 FQNEAQ.

The gene calls are TRBV5-4 and TRBJ2-5; no definite D call. The V end was cut by 4 bases, the J end by 2 bases, with 12 bases between. Germline V gene sequence: CDR1 SGHNT, CDR2 YYREEE (reference sequence). This CDR3 is 14 amino acids long. CDR3 sequence: CASSPGVEQETQYF. CDR3 DNA: TGTGCCAGCAGCCCCGGAGTGGAACAAGAGACCCAGTACTTC.

The sample holds one count of this clone. The chain employs TRBV7-8 and TRBJ1-4; 7 bases are shared with TRBD1. The CDR3 length is 15 residues. The germline gives CDR1 SGHVS, CDR2 FQNEAQ. J gave up 7 bases and V 1 base, and 6 bases lay outside the gene matches. The CDR3 DNA is TGTGCCAGCAGCTTAGTGACAGGGTTTGGTGAAAAACTGTTTTTT. This translates into CASSLVTGFGEKLFF.

Notes on this clone: Different DNA sequences within this sample yield the same CDR3. The rearrangement links TRBV5-1 to TRBJ2-7; D gene uncertain. The V gene lost 1 base and the J gene lost 1 base, with 9 bases spanning the gap. Germline CDR1 and CDR2: SGHRS and YFSETQ. The CDR3 is 14 residues long. This CDR3 is CASSLSGGSYEQYF. CDR3 DNA: TGCGCCAGCAGCTTGTCGGGTGGTTCCTACGAGCAGTACTTC. Supplemented by reference TRBV5-1 and TRBJ2-7, the full variable domain reads KAGVTQTPRYLIKTRGQQVTLSCSPISGHRSVSWYQQTPGQGLQFLFEYFSETQRNKGNFPGRFSGRQFSNSRSEMNVSTLELGDSALYLCASSLSGGSYEQYFGPGTRLTVT.

The V and J genes are TRBV4-2 and TRBJ2-7; 11 nucleotides align to TRBD1. V gave up 1 base and J gave up 7 bases; unmatched junction bases: 3. CDR3 length equals 14 residues. Germline V gene sequence: CDR1 LGHNA, CDR2 YNFKEQ. The CDR3 sequence is CASSQVGQGGEQYF. The CDR3 DNA is TGTGCCAGCAGCCAAGTGGGACAGGGGGGGGAGCAGTACTTC.

The genes are TRBV5-5 and TRBJ1-5; 11 bases align to TRBD1. The junction had 8 bases not matched to a gene; V was cut back by 0 bases and J by 0 bases. This CDR3 region has 19 residues. Germline V lookup: CDR1 SGHKS, CDR2 YYEKEE (reference sequence). The CDR3: CASSLAGTGGTGSNQPQHF. CDR3 coding DNA: TGTGCCAGCAGCTTGGCCGGGACAGGGGGAACGGGTAGCAATCAGCCCCAGCATTTT.

This rearrangement joins TRBV4-3 to TRBJ1-2; 7 nucleotides line up with TRBD1. J gave up 0 bases and V 0 bases, and 4 bases lay outside the gene matches. The CDR3 is 16 amino acids. Germline CDR1 is LGHNA and CDR2 is YSLEER. CDR3 loop: CASSQDRGPANYGYTF. CDR3 DNA sequence: TGCGCCAGCAGCCAAGATAGGGGGCCAGCTAACTATGGCTACACCTTC.

The CDR3, as DNA: TGTGCCAGCAGCGGGTGGACAGCAGGGTATGAGCAGTACTTC. It is translated as CASSGWTAGYEQYF. The J gene is TRBJ2-7, the V gene TRBV5-4, with a tentative D call TRBD1 (6 bases). Per the germline V gene, CDR1 is SGHNT and CDR2 is YYREEE (reference sequence). This CDR3 is 14 amino acids long. V shed 4 bases and J shed 7 bases, with 18 bases lying between them.

Regarding this clone: This CDR3 is also generated by other DNA sequences in the sample. The genes are TRBV3-1 (or the pseudogene TRBV3-2) and TRBJ2-7; D remains unclear. V was pared by 1 base and J by 5 bases, with 3 bases between. Germline values: CDR1 LGHDT, CDR2 YNNKEL (reference sequence). The CDR3 runs to 11 residues. CDR3 sequence (DNA): TGTGCCAGCAGCCAAGGGGACGAGCAGTACTTC. It translates to CASSQGDEQYF.

The chain employs TRBV30 and TRBJ1-4; 10 nucleotides agree with TRBD1. In germline, CDR1 is GTSNPN, CDR2 SVGIG (reference sequence). The CDR3 extends over 17 amino acids. The trim removed 7 bases at V and 7 bases at J, leaving 18 bases unmatched. The CDR3 coding sequence is TGTGCCTACAAGAGGGACAGGGGATTTGAGGGGAGTGAAAAACTGTTTTTT. As protein: CAYKRDRGFEGSEKLFF.

The chain recombines TRBV19 with TRBJ2-7, with 8 bases aligning to TRBD1. The CDR3 has 14 amino acids. Germline CDR1 LNHDA, CDR2 SQIVND (reference sequence). V lost 3 bases to trimming and J lost 6 bases; unmatched junction nucleotides: 7. The CDR3 sequence: CASSIILGQGEQYF. CDR3 sequence (DNA): TGTGCCAGTAGTATCATCCTTGGACAGGGCGAGCAGTACTTC.

The rearrangement links TRBV6-2 or TRBV6-3 to TRBJ2-2, with D perhaps matching TRBD2 (5 bases). The CDR3 loop spans 11 amino acids. CDR1 is MNHEY and CDR2 is SVGEGT in the germline V gene. The germline V and J ends were trimmed by 5 bases and 8 bases, with 6 bases remaining between them. In nucleotides, the CDR3 is TGTGCCAGCAGTCGAGGGGGGGAGCTGTTTTTT. It specifies CASSRGGELFF.

The rearrangement links TRBV7-9 to TRBJ2-7, with D possibly being TRBD1 or TRBD2 (6 bases each). The germline gives CDR1 SEHNR, CDR2 FQNEAQ (reference sequence). The germline V and J ends were trimmed by 1 base and 2 bases, with 9 bases remaining between them. The CDR3 sequence is 14 residues long. The CDR3 loop reads CASSLDGGAYEQYF. The CDR3, as DNA: TGTGCCAGCAGCTTAGACGGGGGCGCCTACGAGCAGTACTTC.

This chain links TRBV7-2 with TRBJ2-3; 8 bases match TRBD2. V lost 1 base, J lost 3 bases, and 3 bases stayed unmatched. The germline gives CDR1 SGHTA, CDR2 FQGNSA. The length of the CDR3 is 15 residues. CDR3 in amino acids: CASSLVAGGTDTQYF. CDR3 nucleotide sequence: TGTGCCAGCAGCTTAGTGGCGGGGGGAACAGATACGCAGTATTTT.

V gene TRBV28 combines with J gene TRBJ2-5; the D is unclear. Germline V lookup: CDR1 MDHEN, CDR2 SYDVKM. The CDR3 contains 12 residues. V was shortened by 3 bases and J by 10 bases, with 12 bases between the two germline ends. The CDR3 bases are TGTGCCAGCAGTTTCGTGGGTGTGGGCCAGTACTTC. It yields the protein CASSFVGVGQYF.

The rearrangement joins TRBV27 to TRBJ2-5, with 7 bases fitting TRBD2. The CDR3 contains 15 residues. The trim removed 6 bases at V and 4 bases at J, leaving 11 bases unmatched. In germline, CDR1 is MNHEY, CDR2 SMNVEV (reference sequence). The CDR3 DNA is TGTGCCAGCAGCTTCCGGGGAGGGAGAGGAGAGACCCAGTACTTC. Translation gives CASSFRGGRGETQYF.

The gene calls are TRBV30 and TRBJ2-7; D gene ambiguous. The CDR3 covers 12 residues. From germline, CDR1 is GTSNPN and CDR2 SVGIG (reference sequence). Trimming removed 4 bases from V and 2 bases from J, with 9 bases in between. The chain's CDR3 is CAWKQLTYEQYF. In DNA, the CDR3 is TGTGCCTGGAAACAGCTTACCTACGAGCAGTACTTC.

This CDR3 is CASSLTGGDQPQHF. CDR3 nucleotide sequence: TGCGCCAGCAGCTTGACAGGGGGGGATCAGCCCCAGCATTTT. The gene calls are TRBV5-1 and TRBJ1-5; 8 positions agree with TRBD1. The CDR3 is 14 residues long. V was pared by 1 base and J by 5 bases, with 2 bases of the junction left unmatched. CDR1 and CDR2 from the germline V gene are SGHRS and YFSETQ.

The chain carries TRBV7-3 and TRBJ1-6, with TRBD1 as a possible D gene (6 bases). V was pared by 4 bases and J by 5 bases, with 12 bases between. Germline V gene lookup returns CDR1 SGHTA and CDR2 FQGTGA. The CDR3 sequence is 15 residues long. CDR3 amino acids: CASSYGGLNNSPLHF. CDR3 bases: TGTGCCAGCAGCTACGGGGGGCTCAATAATTCACCCCTCCACTTT.

This clone occurred a few times. The chain is built from TRBV9 and TRBJ2-7, with TRBD2 identical over 7 bases. CDR1 SGDLS and CDR2 YYNGEE come from the germline V gene. The CDR3 sequence is 13 residues long. Unmatched junction bases numbered 8, after V lost 4 bases and J lost 7 bases. The CDR3 sequence: CASSPDPGGEQYF. The CDR3 nucleotides read TGTGCCAGCAGCCCAGACCCGGGGGGTGAGCAGTACTTC.

This chain joins TRBV7-9 and TRBJ1-2; D is perhaps TRBD1 (6 bases). Trimming cost V 3 bases and J 4 bases, with 9 bases left between them. CDR3 length: 13 amino acids. Per germline, CDR1 SEHNR and CDR2 FQNEAQ (reference sequence). This CDR3 is CASSFEDSYGYTF. CDR3 DNA: TGTGCCAGCAGCTTTGAGGACAGCTATGGCTACACCTTC.

J is TRBJ1-1 and V is TRBV9; D not certain. CDR3 length: 14 residues. With 0 bases removed from V and 5 bases from J, the gap between germline ends came to 11 bases. The V gene's germline CDR1 is SGDLS and CDR2 YYNGEE. The CDR3 loop is CASSVDLEGTEAFF. The CDR3 nucleotides are TGTGCCAGCAGCGTAGATCTTGAGGGAACTGAAGCTTTCTTT.

CDR3 bases: TGTGCCAGCAGCCAAGCAAGTCCGGGACAGGCTAATGAAAAACTGTTTTTT. Amino acid sequence: CASSQASPGQANEKLFF. This chain uses TRBV14 with TRBJ1-4, with TRBD1 matching 8 bases. Looked up from germline, CDR1 is SGHDN and CDR2 is FVKESK. The CDR3 covers 17 residues. V trimming: 1 base; J trimming: 3 bases; junction bases outside the gene matches: 7.

This clone was counted once. V is TRBV7-2 and J is TRBJ1-6; possibly TRBD1 for D (6 bases). Trimming left V 1 base short and J 7 bases short, with 11 bases between. This CDR3 comprises 15 residues. Germline V gene lookup returns CDR1 SGHTA and CDR2 FQGNSA. CDR3 sequence (DNA): TGTGCCAGCAGCTTAGAAGGGGGGCTGAATTCACCCCTCCACTTT. Encoded protein: CASSLEGGLNSPLHF.

The V gene is TRBV5-4, the J gene TRBJ2-3; the match to TRBD2 covers 12 bases. Germline trimming cut 1 base from V and 5 bases from J; bases unmatched to any gene: 8. The CDR3 totals 17 residues. Germline assignment: CDR1 SGHNT and CDR2 YYREEE (reference sequence). For the CDR3, the DNA is TGTGCCAGCAGCTTGATGTCTAGCGGGGGGGCCGTAGATACGCAGTATTTT. Protein product: CASSLMSSGGAVDTQYF.

V is TRBV5-1 and J is TRBJ1-1, with 7 bases lining up with TRBD1. The trim removed 4 bases at V and 3 bases at J, leaving 6 bases unmatched. In germline, CDR1 is SGHRS, CDR2 YFSETQ. The CDR3 contains 14 residues. This CDR3 is CASSIRGRDTEAFF. The CDR3 DNA is TGCGCCAGCAGCATTAGGGGGCGGGACACTGAAGCTTTCTTT. Full variable domain (outside the CDR3, taken from reference TRBV5-1 and TRBJ1-1): KAGVTQTPRYLIKTRGQQVTLSCSPISGHRSVSWYQQTPGQGLQFLFEYFSETQRNKGNFPGRFSGRQFSNSRSEMNVSTLELGDSALYLCASSIRGRDTEAFFGQGTRLTVV.

The V call is TRBV27, the J call TRBJ2-5; 7 bases line up with TRBD1. The CDR3 consists of 15 residues. J was trimmed by 5 bases and V by 5 bases; bases with no gene match: 11. Germline V gives CDR1 MNHEY, CDR2 SMNVEV (reference sequence). The CDR3 protein is CASSPATGLTETQYF. CDR3 DNA sequence: TGTGCCAGCAGTCCGGCGACAGGGCTAACGGAGACCCAGTACTTC.

The V call is TRBV6-1, the J call TRBJ1-1; tentatively, D is TRBD1 (5 bases). Per the germline V gene, CDR1 is MNHNS and CDR2 is SASEGT. V dropped 2 bases and J dropped 6 bases, with 16 bases sitting between them. The CDR3 spans 15 residues. The CDR3 here is CASSEYTGGGAEAFF. The CDR3 region has the DNA TGTGCCAGCAGTGAATATACAGGAGGAGGTGCTGAAGCTTTCTTT.